Below, one T cell receptor (beta chain) is given with its context. The antigen remains undetermined. Investigators isolated RNA and reverse transcribed it into cDNA to act as the sequencing template. Method: immunoSEQ multiplex PCR; TCRdb's copy keeps in-frame clones and lacks some. This table holds roughly 250,000 clones, about two thirds found once. V was cut by 6 bases and J by 0 bases, with 9 bases left in between. The CDR3 runs to 14 residues. Germline V lookup: CDR1 MNHEY, CDR2 SVGAGI. This sample was taken from a study of CD8+ T cells in alopecia areata. In the study overall: The tofacitinib course ran for 6 to 18 months and was followed by 6 months off drug. Points from the study as a whole: Possibly as an HLA-related effect, TCR sharing across patients appeared less clear than in mice.

Obtained from alopecia areata patients were lesional scalp punch biopsies along with peripheral blood. The sequenced sample was CD4+ T cells sorted from blood, obtained at week 0. The chain has TRBV6-5 and TRBJ1-5; D gene unclear. This clonotype was obtained from a human donor with alopecia areata. For the CDR3, the DNA is TGTGCCAGCAGCCGAGACACTAGCAATCAGCCCCAGCATTTT. Protein: CASSRDTSNQPQHF.